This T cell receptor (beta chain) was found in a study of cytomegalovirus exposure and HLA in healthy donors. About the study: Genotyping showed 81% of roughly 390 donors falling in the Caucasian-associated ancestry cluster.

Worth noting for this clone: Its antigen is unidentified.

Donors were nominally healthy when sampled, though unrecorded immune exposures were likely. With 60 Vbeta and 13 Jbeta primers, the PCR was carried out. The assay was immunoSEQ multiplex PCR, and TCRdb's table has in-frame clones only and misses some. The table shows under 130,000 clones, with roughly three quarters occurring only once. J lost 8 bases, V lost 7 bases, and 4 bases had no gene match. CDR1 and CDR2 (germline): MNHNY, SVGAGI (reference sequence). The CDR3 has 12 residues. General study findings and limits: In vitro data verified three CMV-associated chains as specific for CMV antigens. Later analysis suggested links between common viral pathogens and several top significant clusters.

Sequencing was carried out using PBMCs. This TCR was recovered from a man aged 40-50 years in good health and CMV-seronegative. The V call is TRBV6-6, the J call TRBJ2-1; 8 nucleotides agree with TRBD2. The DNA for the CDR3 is TGTGCCAGCACGAGCGGGGGCCATGAGCAGTTCTTC. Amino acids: CASTSGGHEQFF.